Listed here are 10 T cell receptor beta chains from one sample, sequenced in a study of identical twins. TCRdb re-called the 5' RACE reads through MiXCR, storing one row per CDR3 protein. The sample yields roughly 1,500,000 distinct CDR3 sequences, around a third seen once. The sequenced sample was cord blood. The receptors come from a newborn girl in good health.

The chain recombines TRBV14 with TRBJ2-7; D call uncertain. V lost 0 bases and J 5 bases, leaving 8 bases between the germline ends. Germline CDR1 is SGHDN and CDR2 is FVKESK. CDR3 size: 13 residues. CDR3 sequence reads: CASSQDLLHEQYF. CDR3 nucleotides: TGTGCCAGCAGCCAAGATCTACTCCACGAGCAGTACTTC.

This clonotype was seen a few times. This chain connects TRBV29-1 to TRBJ1-2, with D possibly TRBD1 on 6 matching bases. Trimming shortened V by 6 bases and J by 3 bases, and 23 bases separated the two germline ends. CDR3 length: 16 residues. Per the germline V gene, CDR1 is SQVTM and CDR2 is ANQGSEA. The CDR3 here is CSVLRSWQGPYYGYTF. The CDR3 bases are TGCAGCGTGTTGAGGTCTTGGCAGGGGCCTTACTATGGCTACACCTTC.

This chain uses TRBV6-6 with TRBJ2-1; D not certain. Trimming left V 0 bases short and J 6 bases short, with 6 bases between. CDR3 length equals 13 residues. The germline CDR1 and CDR2 sequences are MNHNY and SVGAGI (reference sequence). CDR3 nucleotide sequence: TGTGCCAGCAGTTACTCGGACGGCAATGAGCAGTTCTTC. Translating it yields CASSYSDGNEQFF.

J is TRBJ2-3 and V is TRBV5-1; 10 nucleotides match TRBD1. Germline values: CDR1 SGHRS, CDR2 YFSETQ. The CDR3 contains 21 residues. V shed 1 base, J shed 1 base, and the junction held 18 bases outside the gene matches. CDR3 in amino acids: CASSLPSGTGAIKRGTDTQYF. The CDR3 DNA reads as TGCGCCAGCAGCTTGCCCTCCGGGACAGGGGCTATCAAGCGGGGCACAGATACGCAGTATTTT. Variable domain in full (rest from reference TRBV5-1 and TRBJ2-3): KAGVTQTPRYLIKTRGQQVTLSCSPISGHRSVSWYQQTPGQGLQFLFEYFSETQRNKGNFPGRFSGRQFSNSRSEMNVSTLELGDSALYLCASSLPSGTGAIKRGTDTQYFGPGTRLTVL.

The chain employs TRBV20-1 and TRBJ2-5; 10 nucleotides match TRBD2. The CDR3 sequence is 15 residues long. Germline CDR1 is DFQATT and CDR2 is SNEGSKA (reference sequence). The CDR3 region has the DNA TGCAGCATTATTAAAAGCGGGAGGGCCTACAATGAGCAGTACTTC. Residues: CSIIKSGRAYNEQYF.

This chain connects TRBV20-1 to TRBJ2-1; no clear D. Trimming left V 2 bases short and J 6 bases short, with 8 bases between. The CDR3 covers 12 residues. Per germline, CDR1 DFQATT and CDR2 SNEGSKA (reference sequence). Here the CDR3 reads CSARFGPNEQFF. CDR3 DNA: TGCAGTGCTAGATTCGGGCCCAATGAGCAGTTCTTC.

CDR3 DNA: TGTGCCACCAGCAGAGAAGTAGGGCCTGAAGCTTTCTTT. Its protein product is CATSREVGPEAFF. The genes are TRBV15 and TRBJ1-1; no clear D. Trimming took off 0 bases at V and 6 bases at J, with 8 bases between the two ends. Germline V gene sequence: CDR1 LNHNV, CDR2 YYDKDF (reference sequence). The CDR3 consists of 13 residues. The variable domain in full, with the rest retrieved from reference TRBV15 and TRBJ1-1, is DAMVIQNPRYQVTQFGKPVTLSCSQTLNHNVMYWYQQKSSQAPKLLFHYYDKDFNNEADTPDNFQSRRPNTSFCFLDIRSPGLGDTAMYLCATSREVGPEAFFGQGTRLTVV.

Worth noting for this clonotype: A much larger clone differs by one base, so this may be a read error. V usage is TRBV29-1 and J usage is TRBJ2-1, with D possibly being TRBD1 or TRBD2 (5 bases each). Judging by the DNA end, TRBJ2-7 fits better; the J call may be wrong. The germline gives CDR1 SQVTM, CDR2 ANQGSEA. The CDR3 covers 12 residues. CDR3 region: CSGGPPLNEQYF. In DNA, the CDR3 is TGCAGCGGGGGACCGCCACTCAATGAGCAGTACTTC.

There are a few counts of this clonotype. The J gene is TRBJ2-5, the V gene TRBV5-1, with TRBD2 identical over 14 bases. Per the germline V gene, CDR1 is SGHRS and CDR2 is YFSETQ. This CDR3 is built from 17 residues. The V gene end was trimmed by 2 bases and the J gene end by 0 bases; junction bases not matched to a gene: 3. The chain's CDR3 is CASSFRLAGGNQETQYF. CDR3 nucleotides: TGCGCCAGCAGCTTCCGACTAGCGGGGGGGAACCAAGAGACCCAGTACTTC. Full variable domain (rest looked up from reference TRBV5-1 and TRBJ2-5): KAGVTQTPRYLIKTRGQQVTLSCSPISGHRSVSWYQQTPGQGLQFLFEYFSETQRNKGNFPGRFSGRQFSNSRSEMNVSTLELGDSALYLCASSFRLAGGNQETQYFGPGTRLLVL.

The V and J genes are TRBV7-2 and TRBJ2-2; D is undetermined. Deletions cut 2 bases from V and 6 bases from J, with 10 bases between. Per germline, CDR1 SGHTA and CDR2 FQGNSA. The CDR3 loop spans 14 amino acids. CDR3 in DNA: TGTGCCAGCAGCTTAAGTCTTAATCCCGGGGAGCTGTTTTTT. This codes for CASSLSLNPGELFF.